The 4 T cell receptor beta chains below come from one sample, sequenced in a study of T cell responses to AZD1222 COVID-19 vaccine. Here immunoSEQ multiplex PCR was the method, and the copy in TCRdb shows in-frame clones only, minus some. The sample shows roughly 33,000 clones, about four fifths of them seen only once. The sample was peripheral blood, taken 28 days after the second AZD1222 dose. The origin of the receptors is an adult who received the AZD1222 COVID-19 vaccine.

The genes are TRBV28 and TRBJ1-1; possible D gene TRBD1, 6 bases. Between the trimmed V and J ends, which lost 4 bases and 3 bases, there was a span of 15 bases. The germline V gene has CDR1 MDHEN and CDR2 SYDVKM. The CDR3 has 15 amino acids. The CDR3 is CASSSFSGADTEAFF. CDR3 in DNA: TGTGCCAGCAGTTCCTTCTCGGGGGCGGACACTGAAGCTTTCTTT.

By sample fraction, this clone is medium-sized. The CDR3 protein is CASRHRSSSYNSPLHF. The CDR3 bases are TGTGCCAGCAGACACAGGTCGAGCTCCTATAATTCACCCCTCCACTTT. V gene TRBV4-2 combines with J gene TRBJ1-6; D may be TRBD1 (5 bases). CDR3 size: 16 residues. Germline CDR1 LGHNA, CDR2 YNFKEQ. Trimming cost V 6 bases and J 0 bases, with 12 bases left between them.

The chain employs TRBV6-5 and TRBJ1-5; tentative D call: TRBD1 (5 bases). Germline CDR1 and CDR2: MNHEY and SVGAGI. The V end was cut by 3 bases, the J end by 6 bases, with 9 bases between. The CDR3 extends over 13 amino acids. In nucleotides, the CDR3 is TGTGCCAGCAGTTATAATAGGGGTCAGCCCCAGCATTTT. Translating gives CASSYNRGQPQHF.

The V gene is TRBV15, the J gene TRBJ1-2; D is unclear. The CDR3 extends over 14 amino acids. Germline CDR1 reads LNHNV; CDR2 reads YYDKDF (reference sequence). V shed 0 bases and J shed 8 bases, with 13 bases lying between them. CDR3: CATSRDKSGGGYTF. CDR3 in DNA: TGTGCCACCAGCAGAGATAAGTCGGGCGGGGGCTACACCTTC.